This T cell receptor beta chain was captured in a study of cytomegalovirus exposure and HLA in healthy donors. Study details: There were about 86 million unique TCRs (from HLA-typed donors) in an early data release. Of roughly 360 genotyped donors, around 86% grouped in the Caucasian-associated ancestry cluster. General study findings and limits: V- and J-gene trimming in TCR beta was tied to a missense DCLRE1C variant by an analysis performed later. As was reported, the HLA-A and HLA-B alleles of most subjects were accurately predicted from TCR beta sequences.

Researchers ran the PCR with 60 Vbeta and 13 Jbeta primers. Only in-frame clones appear in the TCRdb table, and some are missing; sequencing was by immunoSEQ multiplex PCR. Of 130,000 or so clones listed, around 57% are singletons. About this clone itself: Its antigen remains unidentified.

In germline, CDR1 is MNHNS, CDR2 SASEGT. The CDR3 length is 14 residues. Trimming took 9 bases from V and 6 from J, leaving 17 bases between them. The chain is built from TRBV6-1 and TRBJ1-4, with D possibly being TRBD1 (6 bases). This TCR was recovered from a male donor in good health and CMV-seronegative. The sequenced sample consisted of PBMCs. CDR3 sequence (DNA): TGTGCCAGTAAGAAAGGGGGATGGGATGAAAAACTGTTTTTT. Its translation is CASKKGGWDEKLFF.